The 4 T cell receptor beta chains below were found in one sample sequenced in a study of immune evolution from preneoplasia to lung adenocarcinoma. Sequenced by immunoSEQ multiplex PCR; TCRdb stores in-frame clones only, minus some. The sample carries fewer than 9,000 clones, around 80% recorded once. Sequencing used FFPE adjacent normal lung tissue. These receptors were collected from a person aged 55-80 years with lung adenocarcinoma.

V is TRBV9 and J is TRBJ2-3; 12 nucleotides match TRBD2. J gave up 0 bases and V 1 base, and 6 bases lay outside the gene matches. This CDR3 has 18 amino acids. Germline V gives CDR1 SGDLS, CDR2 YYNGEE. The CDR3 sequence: CASSVRSGTSGSTDTQYF. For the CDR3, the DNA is TGTGCCAGCAGCGTACGATCCGGGACTAGCGGGAGCACAGATACGCAGTATTTT.

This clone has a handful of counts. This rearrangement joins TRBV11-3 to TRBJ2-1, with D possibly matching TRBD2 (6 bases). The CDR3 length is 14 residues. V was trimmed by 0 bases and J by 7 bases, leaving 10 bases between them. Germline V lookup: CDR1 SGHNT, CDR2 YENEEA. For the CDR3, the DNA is TGTGCCAGCAGCTTAGAGGGAGGCGGGAATGAGCAGTTCTTC. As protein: CASSLEGGGNEQFF.

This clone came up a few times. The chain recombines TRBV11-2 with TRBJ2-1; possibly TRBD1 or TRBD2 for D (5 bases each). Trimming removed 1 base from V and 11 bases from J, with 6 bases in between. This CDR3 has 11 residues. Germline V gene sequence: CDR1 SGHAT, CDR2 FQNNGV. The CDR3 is CASSLAGQQFF. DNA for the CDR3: TGTGCCAGCAGCTTAGCGGGACAGCAGTTCTTC. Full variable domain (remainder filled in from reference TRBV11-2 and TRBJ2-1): EAGVAQSPRYKIIEKRQSVAFWCNPISGHATLYWYQQILGQGPKLLIQFQNNGVVDDSQLPKDRFSAERLKGVDSTLKIQPAKLEDSAVYLCASSLAGQQFFGPGTRLTVL.

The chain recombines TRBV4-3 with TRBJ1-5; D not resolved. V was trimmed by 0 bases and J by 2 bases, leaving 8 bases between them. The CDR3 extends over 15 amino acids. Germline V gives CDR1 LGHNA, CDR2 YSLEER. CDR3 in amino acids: CASSQDDVGNQPQHF. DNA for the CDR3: TGCGCCAGCAGCCAAGATGATGTAGGCAATCAGCCCCAGCATTTT.